This T cell receptor (beta chain) was profiled in a study of molecular identifiers for immune sequencing clone quantification. Notes on the study in general: Beyond 20 RNA copies, clones held over 97% of effector molecules, compared with under 1% in naive cells. Spiked Jurkat TCR RNA originating from one cell could reportedly be identified amid roughly 970,000 naive cells.

The naive CD8 libraries originated from between roughly 17,000 and 1,100,000 sorted cells and drew on 10%, 30% or 50% RNA. Both previously described methods and listed TCR primers were employed to make bulk TCR libraries. MiXCR was run by TCRdb on the PCR reads, yielding one entry per CDR3 protein. The sample yields about 68,000 distinct CDR3 sequences, roughly 20% seen once. CDR3 length equals 13 residues. The V gene's germline CDR1 is SGHAT and CDR2 FQNNGV. Trimming took 1 base from V and 2 from J, leaving 6 bases between them. Ten or more counts support this clonotype. Antigen unknown. The receptor comes from a human donor in good health. Some libraries in this study had Jurkat cell RNA spiked in. The specimen sequenced was naive CD8+ T cells from blood, with Jurkat cell RNA spiked in. Described subset: FACS-sorted CD8+CD4-CCR7+CD45RA+ naive T cells. V and J are TRBV11-2 and TRBJ2-7; D remains ambiguous. CDR3 nucleotide sequence: TGTGCCAGCAGCTTAGCTGATCCCTACGAGCAGTACTTC. It yields the protein CASSLADPYEQYF.